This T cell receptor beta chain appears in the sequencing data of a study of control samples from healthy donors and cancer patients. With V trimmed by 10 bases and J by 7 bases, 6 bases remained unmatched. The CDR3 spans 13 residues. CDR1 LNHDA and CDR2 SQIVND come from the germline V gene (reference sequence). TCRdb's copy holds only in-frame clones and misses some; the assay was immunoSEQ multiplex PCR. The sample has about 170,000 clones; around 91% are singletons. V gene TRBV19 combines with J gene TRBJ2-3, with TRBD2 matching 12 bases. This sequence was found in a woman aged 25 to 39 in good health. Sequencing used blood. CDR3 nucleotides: TGTGCCACTGGACTAGCGGGAAGAAATACGCAGTATTTT. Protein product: CATGLAGRNTQYF. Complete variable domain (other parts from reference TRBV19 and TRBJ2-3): DGGITQSPKYLFRKEGQNVTLSCEQNLNHDAMYWYRQDPGQGLRLIYYSQIVNDFQKGDIAEGYSVSREKKESFPLTVTSAQKNPTAFYLCATGLAGRNTQYFGPGTRLTVL.